This T cell receptor beta chain stems from a study of OX40 agonist ivuxolimab in advanced cancers. On the study more broadly: Patients were infused with ivuxolimab every 2 weeks at 0.01 to 10 mg/kg. General study points: CD8+ T cells averaged more expanded clones than CD4+.

TCRdb's copy holds only in-frame clones and misses some; the assay was immunoSEQ multiplex PCR. The data hold fewer than 80,000 clones, with over 75% observed a single time. CDR1 and CDR2 from the germline V gene are MNHNS and SASEGT. CDR3 length: 14 residues. V was clipped by 9 bases and J by 5 bases; unmatched bases: 6. About this clone: Its antigen remains unknown.

This clonotype was obtained from an adult with an advanced solid tumor such as melanoma, head and neck, liver or kidney cancer. Sequencing was performed on CD4+ or CD8+ T cells sorted from blood, taken in a trial of the OX40 agonist ivuxolimab. The chain joins TRBV6-1 to TRBJ1-6, with 8 bases fitting TRBD1. This CDR3 reads CASRTGPNNSPLHF. The CDR3, as DNA: TGTGCCAGTCGGACAGGGCCAAATAATTCACCCCTCCACTTT.